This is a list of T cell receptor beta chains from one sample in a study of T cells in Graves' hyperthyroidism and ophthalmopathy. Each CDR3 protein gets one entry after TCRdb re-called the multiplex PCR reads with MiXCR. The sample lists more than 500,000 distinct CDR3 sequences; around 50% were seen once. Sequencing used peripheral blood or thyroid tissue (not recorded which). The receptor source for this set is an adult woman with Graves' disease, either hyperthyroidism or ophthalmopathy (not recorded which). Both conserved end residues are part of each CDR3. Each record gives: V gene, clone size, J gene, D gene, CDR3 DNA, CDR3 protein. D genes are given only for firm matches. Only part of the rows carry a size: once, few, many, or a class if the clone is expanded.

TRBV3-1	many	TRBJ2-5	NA	TGTGCCAGCAGCCCCCCTCGACGAAGAAGCCACCAAGAGACCCAGTACTTC	CASSPPRRRSHQETQYF
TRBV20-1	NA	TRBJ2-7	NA	TGCAGTGCTAACCCGACAGGAGGCTCCTACGAGCAGTACTTC	CSANPTGGSYEQYF
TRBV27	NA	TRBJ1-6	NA	TGTGCCAGCAGTTTCGGACAAAGGGGCCAATCACCCCTCCACTTT	CASSFGQRGQSPLHF
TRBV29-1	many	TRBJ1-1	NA	TGCAGCGCGATGGGGCCAGAGGGGGGATTGAACACTGAAGCTTTCTTT	CSAMGPEGGLNTEAFF
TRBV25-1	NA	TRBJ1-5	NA	TGTGCCAGCAGTGAATACGGCAGAGGGGCGCCCCAGCATTTT	CASSEYGRGAPQHF
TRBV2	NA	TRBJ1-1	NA	TGTGCCAGCAGTCTTTCCGACCCCCAGGTGGCTGAAGCTTTCTTT	CASSLSDPQVAEAFF
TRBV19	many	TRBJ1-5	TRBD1	TGTGCCAGTAGCACCGGGACAGGGGCCAATAGCAATCAGCCCCAGCATTTT	CASSTGTGANSNQPQHF
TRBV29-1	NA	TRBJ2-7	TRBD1	TGCAGCGTTGTCCCAGGGGGCACAGTGTACGAGCAGTACTTC	CSVVPGGTVYEQYF
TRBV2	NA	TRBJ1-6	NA	TGTGCCAGCAGCCTCGGGGGGCTCCTCTATAATTCACCCCTCCACTTT	CASSLGGLLYNSPLHF
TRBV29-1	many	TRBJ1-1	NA	TGCAGCGTTTCAGGGCCTGAAGCTTTCTTT	CSVSGPEAFF
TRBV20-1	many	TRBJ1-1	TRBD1	TGCAGTGCCGGGGACAGGGGGCCGAACACTGAAGCTTTCTTT	CSAGDRGPNTEAFF
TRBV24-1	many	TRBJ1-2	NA	TGTGCCACCAGTGATACGCGCGCGTCTGAGGGCTACACCTTC	CATSDTRASEGYTF
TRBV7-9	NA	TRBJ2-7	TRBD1	TGTGCCAGCAGCTCCACTTGGGACAGGAACTACGGGCAGTACTTC	CASSSTWDRNYGQYF
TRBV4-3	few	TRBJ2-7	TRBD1	TGCGCCAGCAGCCACACCGAGACAGGGGGATGGGAGCAGTACTTC	CASSHTETGGWEQYF
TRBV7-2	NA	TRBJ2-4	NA	TGTGCCAGCAGCTTAGAAAGGGACCTCGAGGACATTCAGTACTTC	CASSLERDLEDIQYF
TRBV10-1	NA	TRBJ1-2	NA	TGCGCCAGCTCCGAGTCTTCGGTAGGATCTGGCTACACCTTC	CASSESSVGSGYTF
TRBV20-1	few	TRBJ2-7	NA	TGCAGTGCTAGGGGGGGGCGGGACTACGAGCAGTACTTC	CSARGGRDYEQYF
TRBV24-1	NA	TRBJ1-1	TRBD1	TGTGCTAGACGGGGACAGGGGGGAACTGAAGCTTTCTTT	CARRGQGGTEAFF
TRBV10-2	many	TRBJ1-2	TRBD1	TGCGCCAGCTGGTGGGACAGCGACTATGGCTACACCTTC	CASWWDSDYGYTF
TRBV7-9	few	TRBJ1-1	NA	TGTGCCAGCAGCGCGCAGGGAGTTGTGAACACTGAAGCTTTCTTT	CASSAQGVVNTEAFF
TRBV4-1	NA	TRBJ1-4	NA	TGCGCCAGCAGCCGAGCAGGGTCAACTAATGAAAAACTGTTTTTT	CASSRAGSTNEKLFF
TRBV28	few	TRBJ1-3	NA	TGTGCCAGCAAAAAGACAGAAGGGGGAAACACCATATATTTT	CASKKTEGGNTIYF
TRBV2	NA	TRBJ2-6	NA	TGTGCCAGCAGTTTAAAGGACAGTCCGTCTGGGGCCAACGTCCTGACTTTC	CASSLKDSPSGANVLTF
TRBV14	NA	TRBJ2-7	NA	TGTGCCAGCAGCCTTCGGACGGCCGGCACCGAGCAGTACTTC	CASSLRTAGTEQYF
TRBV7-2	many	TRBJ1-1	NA	TGTGCCAGCAGCCCGCGGACAGCTCTTTCCTACCCTATGAACACTGAAGCTTTCTTT	CASSPRTALSYPMNTEAFF
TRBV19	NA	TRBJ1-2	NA	TGTGCCAGTAGTAGGTGGCAGACCTATGGCTACACCTTC	CASSRWQTYGYTF
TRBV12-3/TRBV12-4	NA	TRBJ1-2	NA	TGTGCCAGCAGGAACACAGTTCATGGCTACACCTTC	CASRNTVHGYTF
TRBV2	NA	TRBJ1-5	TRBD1	TGTGCCAGCAGTGTGAACAGGGGGCAGAATCAGCCCCAGCATTTT	CASSVNRGQNQPQHF
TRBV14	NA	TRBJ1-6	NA	TGTGCCAGCAGCCAGAGGACGATCTCCTATAATTCACCCCTCCACTTT	CASSQRTISYNSPLHF
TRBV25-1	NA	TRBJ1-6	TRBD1	TGTGCCAGCAGACAGGGGATTTCACCCCTCCACTTT	CASRQGISPLHF
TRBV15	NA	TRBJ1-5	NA	TGTGCCACCAGCAGAGTGAAAGGGAATAGCAATCAGCCCCAGCATTTT	CATSRVKGNSNQPQHF
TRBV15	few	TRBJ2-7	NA	TGTGCCACCAGCAGAACGCCGGGACCCGGGAACGAGCAGTACTTC	CATSRTPGPGNEQYF
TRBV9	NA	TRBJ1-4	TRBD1	TGTGCCAGCAGCGCCGGACAGGGGGGGGATGAAAAACTGTTTTTT	CASSAGQGGDEKLFF
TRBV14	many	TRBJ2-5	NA	TGTGCCAGCAGCCAAGATCTCCGCCGGTGGACAGAACAAGAGACCCAGTACTTC	CASSQDLRRWTEQETQYF
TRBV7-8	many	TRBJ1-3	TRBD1	TGTGCCAGCAGCTTCCGGGACAGGGGGACAGGAAACACCATATATTTT	CASSFRDRGTGNTIYF
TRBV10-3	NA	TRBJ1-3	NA	TGTGCCATCAGTGCCCAGCACACCATATATTTT	CAISAQHTIYF
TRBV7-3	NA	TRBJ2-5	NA	TGTGCCAGCAGCTACAGGGCCGGGGGGAGGGAGACCCAGTACTTC	CASSYRAGGRETQYF
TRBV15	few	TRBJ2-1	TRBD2	TGTGCCACCAGCAGAGTTCGGACGGGGGGACCACGAACCAATGAGCAGTTCTTC	CATSRVRTGGPRTNEQFF
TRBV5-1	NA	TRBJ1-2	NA	TGCGCCAGCAGCTCCGGACAGAGGAACTATGGCTACACCTTC	CASSSGQRNYGYTF
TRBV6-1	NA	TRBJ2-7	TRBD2	TGTGCCAGCAGTTTTAGCGGGAGTGGCTACGAGCAGTACTTC	CASSFSGSGYEQYF
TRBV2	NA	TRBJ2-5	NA	TGTGCCAGCAGTGGACTAGTTCGAGAGACCCAGTACTTC	CASSGLVRETQYF
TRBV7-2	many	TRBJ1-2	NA	TGTGCCAGCAGCTTAGTGAACCGCCCGGGGAGCTACACCTTC	CASSLVNRPGSYTF
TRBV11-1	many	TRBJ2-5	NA	TGTGCCAGCAGAATAGCTAACCAAGAGACCCAGTACTTC	CASRIANQETQYF
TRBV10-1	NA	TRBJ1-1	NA	TGCGCCAGCAGTGATAACGTGGGGGTAAAAGCTTTCTTT	CASSDNVGVKAFF
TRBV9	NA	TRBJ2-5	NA	TGTGCCAGCAGCCGGCCAGCGGACCCACAAGAGACCCAGTACTTC	CASSRPADPQETQYF
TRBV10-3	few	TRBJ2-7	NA	TGTGCCATCAGTGCTCGGGGGTACGAGCAGTACTTC	CAISARGYEQYF
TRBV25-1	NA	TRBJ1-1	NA	TGTGCCAGCAGTGAATTGACGGGGCCTGAAGCTTTCTTT	CASSELTGPEAFF
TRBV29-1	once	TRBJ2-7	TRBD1	TGCAGCGGGAGAGGGGGCGAACACTACGAGCAGTACTTC	CSGRGGEHYEQYF
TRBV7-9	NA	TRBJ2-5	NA	TGTGCCAGCAGCTTAGATCGGAACTCCCATGCGTACTTC	CASSLDRNSHAYF
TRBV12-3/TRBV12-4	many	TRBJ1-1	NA	TGTGCCAGCACATCCGGGACACCAAACACTGAAGCTTTCTTT	CASTSGTPNTEAFF
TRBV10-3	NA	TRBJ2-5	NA	TGTGCCATCAGTGATCTTATCGGCACAGGCCACAGGGAGACCCAGTACTTC	CAISDLIGTGHRETQYF